The rows below give T cell receptor beta chains drawn from one sample of a study of technical replicates of blood from several donors. Profiling relied on immunoSEQ multiplex PCR, and the TCRdb table lists in-frame clones only, not all of them. Found here are about 13,000 clones, 70% to 90% of them singletons; the top ten hold about 10%. Source material: PBMCs. These receptors all stem from a human donor in good health. The CDR3 runs from the conserved cysteine through the conserved F or W. A D gene is named only where the DNA matches it firmly. Clone size is not always given. Where it is, it says once, few, many or a class for expanded clones.

-	-	TRBJ1-5	TRBV7-8	CASSSYRVPSNQPQHF	TGTGCCAGCAGCTCTTACAGGGTTCCAAGCAATCAGCCCCAGCATTTT
-	TRBD2	TRBJ2-1	TRBV5-6	CASSARSGGDNEQFF	TGTGCCAGCAGCGCTCGTAGCGGGGGGGACAATGAGCAGTTCTTC
-	-	TRBJ2-7	TRBV7-8	CASSLAVGLYEQYF	TGTGCCAGCAGCTTAGCGGTAGGACTCTACGAGCAGTACTTC
-	-	TRBJ2-7	TRBV18	CASSPRTDSYEQYF	TGTGCCAGCTCACCTCGGACAGACTCCTACGAGCAGTACTTC
-	-	TRBJ2-5	TRBV7-8	CASSRGQIETQYF	TGTGCCAGCAGCCGTGGACAGATAGAGACCCAGTACTTC
-	-	TRBJ1-4	TRBV30	CAWSVLTGNEKLFF	TGTGCCTGGAGTGTTTTAACAGGGAATGAAAAACTGTTTTTT
-	-	TRBJ2-1	TRBV28	CASILTSGYNEQFF	TGTGCCAGCATCTTGACTAGTGGGTACAATGAGCAGTTCTTC
once	TRBD1	TRBJ1-5	TRBV19	CASSITGGNQPQHF	TGTGCCAGTAGTATAACAGGGGGCAATCAGCCCCAGCATTTT
-	-	TRBJ1-5	TRBV4-1	CASSQDQNQPQHF	TGCGCCAGCAGCCAAGACCAAAATCAGCCCCAGCATTTT
-	-	TRBJ1-2	TRBV5-4	CASSFGQGWSYGYTF	TGTGCCAGCAGCTTCGGGCAGGGATGGAGCTATGGCTACACCTTC
-	TRBD1	TRBJ1-5	TRBV28	CASSLTGQGNHF	TGTGCCAGCAGTTTGACCGGACAGGGGAATCATTTT
-	-	TRBJ1-5	TRBV15	CATSRGQENQPQHF	TGTGCCACCAGCAGAGGTCAGGAAAATCAGCCCCAGCATTTT
-	TRBD2	TRBJ2-2	TRBV5-1	CASSLALVGLAGDTGELFF	TGCGCCAGCAGCTTGGCCCTCGTTGGACTAGCGGGAGACACCGGGGAGCTGTTTTTT
-	-	TRBJ1-1	TRBV5-1	CASSYTGNTEAFF	TGCGCCAGCAGTTATACAGGTAACACTGAAGCTTTCTTT
-	-	TRBJ2-3	TRBV6-1	CASSEALLRSTDTQYF	TGTGCCAGCAGTGAAGCGCTTCTGAGAAGCACAGATACGCAGTATTTT
-	-	TRBJ2-3	TRBV5-1	CASSLEGVSGRAGVTQYF	TGCGCCAGCAGCTTGGAAGGGGTCAGTGGCAGGGCAGGAGTTACGCAGTATTTT
-	-	TRBJ1-1	TRBV30	CAWTEGRTEAFF	TGTGCCTGGACAGAAGGGAGAACTGAAGCTTTCTTT
-	TRBD1	TRBJ2-2	TRBV7-3	CASSLGTGDTGELFF	TGTGCCAGCAGCTTAGGGACAGGAGACACCGGGGAGCTGTTTTTT
-	-	TRBJ2-5	TRBV6-5	CASSSQGETQYF	TGTGCCAGCAGTTCGCAGGGGGAGACCCAGTACTTC